This TCR beta chain is from a study of human T cells and chemical hapten exposure. The wider study: There were weekly diphenylcyclopropenone doses to the scalp for patients throughout the roughly 24-week study.

Indicated time point: patch test 1, 2 weeks after DPC sensitization. As for treatment: therapeutic diphenylcyclopropenone sensitization with weekly scalp DPC. The sample holds many counts of this clonotype. Germline V gene sequence: CDR1 WNHNN, CDR2 SYGVQD (reference sequence). V trimming: 2 bases; J trimming: 0 bases; junction bases outside the gene matches: 13. The CDR3 sequence is 19 residues long. TCRdb re-analysed the RACE reads in MiXCR, keeping a single row per CDR3 protein. The repertoire has tens of thousands of distinct CDR3 sequences, 10% to 13% of them found once; the top ten carry 1.1% to 1.5%.

This specimen consisted of whole blood, obtained in connection with sensitization to the hapten diphenylcyclopropenone (DPC). The origin of this receptor is a woman aged 45-59 years with alopecia areata. Some clones in this sample may be carry-over from other donors' samples. The rearrangement joins TRBV10-1 to TRBJ1-1, with TRBD1 matching over 9 bases. The CDR3 DNA follows: TGCGCCAGCAGTGAGCTGTGGGAAGGGGGACAGGGATTGAACACTGAAGCTTTCTTT. Amino acids: CASSELWEGGQGLNTEAFF.